These T cell receptor beta chains were read from a single sample in a study of spatial heterogeneity in lung cancer. TCRdb re-called the 5' RACE reads through MiXCR, storing one row per CDR3 protein. The sample lists roughly 4,200 distinct CDR3 sequences, about 8% occurring once. Sequences were derived from lung tumor tissue, sampled at surgery. Source of these receptors: a male donor with early-stage non-small cell lung cancer. Both conserved end residues are part of each CDR3. A D gene is named only where the DNA matches it firmly. Clone size is given for some rows only: seen once, a few or many times, or a class if the clone is expanded.

j_gene	abundance	d_gene	v_gene	CDR3aa	CDR3nt
TRBJ2-7	NA	NA	TRBV4-2	CASSLPGPNYEQYF	TGTGCCAGCAGCCTTCCGGGTCCGAATTACGAGCAGTACTTC
TRBJ1-4	many	NA	TRBV10-3	CAIRPGGKDEKLFF	TGTGCCATCAGGCCTGGAGGCAAGGATGAAAAACTGTTTTTT
TRBJ2-7	medium-sized	NA	TRBV18	CASSRARDYEQYF	TGTGCCAGCTCCAGGGCCAGAGACTACGAGCAGTACTTC
TRBJ1-3	NA	NA	TRBV12-3/TRBV12-4	CASSPGPARGDTIYF	TGTGCCAGCAGCCCGGGGCCCGCAAGGGGAGACACCATATATTTT
TRBJ2-1	medium-sized	TRBD2	TRBV7-2	CASSQSGNSYNEQFF	TGTGCCAGCAGCCAGAGCGGGAACTCCTACAATGAGCAGTTCTTC
TRBJ1-4	large	TRBD1	TRBV19	CASTFDRDRDATNEKLFF	TGTGCCAGTACCTTTGACCGGGACAGGGACGCAACTAATGAAAAACTGTTTTTT
TRBJ2-2	medium-sized	TRBD1	TRBV6-2/TRBV6-3	CASSYPIQGFVNTGELFF	TGTGCCAGCAGTTACCCTATACAGGGGTTTGTCAACACCGGGGAGCTGTTTTTT
TRBJ2-3	few	TRBD2	TRBV9	CASSDVAGADTQYF	TGTGCCAGCAGCGATGTTGCGGGGGCAGATACGCAGTATTTT
TRBJ2-2	few	NA	TRBV7-8	CASSPRGGNTGELFF	TGTGCCAGCAGCCCCCGGGGAGGGAACACCGGGGAGCTGTTTTTT
TRBJ2-2	medium-sized	NA	TRBV6-5	CASSYVPGVVTGELFF	TGTGCCAGCAGTTACGTCCCGGGGGTTGTGACCGGGGAGCTGTTTTTT
TRBJ1-2	medium-sized	TRBD1	TRBV6-1	CASRTGQIYGYTF	TGTGCCAGCAGGACGGGACAGATCTATGGCTACACCTTC
TRBJ2-3	many	TRBD2	TRBV6-4	CASSDSSGRATDTQYF	TGTGCCAGCAGTGACTCTAGCGGGAGGGCGACAGATACGCAGTATTTT
TRBJ2-3	medium-sized	TRBD2	TRBV28	CASSGTWRGGRDTQYF	TGTGCCAGCAGTGGGACTTGGCGGGGGGGACGAGATACGCAGTATTTT
TRBJ2-2	large	TRBD2	TRBV7-6	CASSLVAGRLFF	TGTGCCAGCAGCTTAGTAGCGGGGCGGCTGTTTTTT
TRBJ1-1	medium-sized	NA	TRBV10-3	CAITGSGNTEAFF	TGTGCCATCACCGGGAGCGGTAACACTGAAGCTTTCTTT
TRBJ2-3	many	NA	TRBV14	CASSTRLGLRYF	TGTGCCAGCAGTACTAGATTGGGGTTGCGGTATTTT
TRBJ2-5	medium-sized	TRBD2	TRBV28	CASSLGLAGVKTQYF	TGTGCCAGCAGTCTCGGACTAGCGGGAGTAAAGACCCAGTACTTC
TRBJ2-3	medium-sized	NA	TRBV5-4	CASSWADTDTQYF	TGTGCCAGCAGCTGGGCAGACACAGATACGCAGTATTTT
TRBJ2-3	NA	TRBD2	TRBV3-1	CASSQERASGAGGTQYF	TGTGCCAGCAGCCAAGAGAGAGCTAGCGGGGCTGGGGGAACGCAGTATTTT
TRBJ2-5	medium-sized	NA	TRBV30	CAWDRLAQGKTQYF	TGTGCCTGGGATAGATTGGCCCAAGGAAAGACCCAGTACTTC
TRBJ1-1	medium-sized	NA	TRBV5-1	CASSLLTWTEAFF	TGCGCCAGCAGCCTGTTGACCTGGACTGAAGCTTTCTTT
TRBJ1-1	medium-sized	NA	TRBV6-6	CASTLDPRSTEAFF	TGTGCCAGCACCCTCGACCCCAGGAGCACTGAAGCTTTCTTT
TRBJ2-1	few	TRBD2	TRBV20-1	CSATGLAYNEQFF	TGCAGTGCTACGGGACTAGCGTACAATGAGCAGTTCTTC
TRBJ2-2	few	TRBD2	TRBV9	CASSPRLAGSNTGELFF	TGTGCCAGCAGCCCCAGACTAGCGGGGTCGAACACCGGGGAGCTGTTTTTT
TRBJ1-2	few	NA	TRBV6-1	CASSEIGNYGYTF	TGTGCCAGCAGTGAAATCGGTAACTATGGCTACACCTTC
TRBJ1-5	medium-sized	TRBD1	TRBV20-1	CSALGQGAHRNQPQHF	TGCAGTGCCCTAGGACAGGGGGCGCATCGCAATCAGCCCCAGCATTTT
TRBJ2-3	medium-sized	NA	TRBV9	CASSVEAATDTQYF	TGTGCCAGCAGCGTAGAGGCAGCCACAGATACGCAGTATTTT
TRBJ2-1	many	TRBD1	TRBV7-9	CASSSDRGHNNEQFF	TGTGCCAGCAGCTCGGACAGGGGGCATAACAATGAGCAGTTCTTC
TRBJ2-3	NA	TRBD1	TRBV7-2	CASSLSRDSRDTQYF	TGTGCCAGCAGCTTATCCCGGGACAGCAGAGATACGCAGTATTTT
TRBJ1-4	many	NA	TRBV29-1	CSVADWEKVFF	TGCAGCGTGGCGGACTGGGAAAAAGTGTTTTTT
TRBJ1-3	medium-sized	NA	TRBV6-5	CASRRDHYSGNTIYF	TGTGCCAGCAGGAGGGATCACTACTCTGGAAACACCATATATTTT
TRBJ2-1	medium-sized	NA	TRBV20-1	CSALREVRNEQFF	TGCAGTGCTCTACGCGAAGTCCGGAATGAGCAGTTCTTC
TRBJ2-2	many	TRBD1	TRBV12-5	CASGPTGAGHYTGELFF	TGTGCTAGTGGTCCTACAGGGGCTGGACATTACACCGGGGAGCTGTTTTTT
TRBJ2-2	many	TRBD1	TRBV4-2	CASSRDRNTGELFF	TGTGCCAGCTCAAGGGACAGGAACACCGGGGAGCTGTTTTTT
TRBJ1-4	many	TRBD1	TRBV5-1	CASSLTGQGGNEKLFF	TGCGCCAGCAGCTTGACCGGACAGGGGGGTAATGAAAAACTGTTTTTT
TRBJ2-7	medium-sized	TRBD2	TRBV5-1	CASSPRGRGDLYEQYF	TGCGCCAGCAGCCCCCGAGGGCGGGGGGACCTCTACGAGCAGTACTTC
TRBJ1-5	NA	TRBD1	TRBV20-1	CSATGQGFAQPQHF	TGCAGTGCTACCGGACAGGGGTTCGCTCAGCCCCAGCATTTT
TRBJ1-2	few	TRBD1	TRBV3-1	CASSQGQGYGYTF	TGTGCCAGCAGCCAGGGACAGGGGTATGGCTACACCTTC
TRBJ2-7	NA	NA	TRBV3-1	CASSQDHRTAYF	TGTGCCAGCAGCCAAGATCACAGGACTGCCTACTTC
TRBJ2-3	medium-sized	TRBD2	TRBV2	CASSDQAGVTDTQYF	TGTGCCAGCAGTGACCAAGCGGGAGTGACAGATACGCAGTATTTT
TRBJ2-3	medium-sized	NA	TRBV5-4	CASSTSGTDTQYF	TGTGCCAGCAGCACAAGTGGCACAGATACGCAGTATTTT
TRBJ2-7	medium-sized	NA	TRBV27	CASSLGGSLREQYF	TGTGCCAGCAGTTTAGGTGGATCCCTGAGGGAGCAGTACTTC
TRBJ2-3	medium-sized	TRBD2	TRBV27	CASRQRGGHTDTQYF	TGTGCCAGCAGACAACGGGGGGGTCATACAGATACGCAGTATTTT
TRBJ2-1	medium-sized	TRBD2	TRBV4-3	CASSQERGGAGNEQFF	TGCGCCAGCAGCCAAGAACGCGGGGGGGCGGGAAATGAGCAGTTCTTC